Shown below are 14 T cell receptor beta chains from a single sample sequenced in a study of response to subunit inactivated influenza vaccine. TCRdb passed the RT-PCR reads through MiXCR, listing each CDR3 protein once. The table has a few hundred thousand distinct CDR3 sequences, just over 20% seen once. Source: PBMCs from blood, taken roughly 20 months after vaccination. The receptors shown here come from a man aged 50 to 75 who received an inactivated influenza vaccine.

The chain uses TRBV6-1 and TRBJ2-2; TRBD2 matches at 8 bases. This CDR3 is 16 amino acids long. Germline values: CDR1 MNHNS, CDR2 SASEGT. The trim removed 6 bases at V and 6 bases at J, leaving 12 bases unmatched. The CDR3 spells CASRTGRGGLSGELFF. The CDR3, as DNA: TGTGCCAGCAGAACGGGTCGGGGGGGCCTATCCGGGGAGCTGTTTTTT.

This clonotype was detected a few times. This chain connects TRBV9 to TRBJ1-2, with 7 bases identical to TRBD1. J was trimmed by 0 bases and V by 3 bases; bases with no gene match: 11. CDR1 is SGDLS and CDR2 is YYNGEE in the germline V gene. The CDR3 contains 17 residues. The CDR3 region is CASSARGSAAPNYGYTF. The CDR3 bases are TGTGCCAGCAGCGCCAGGGGGTCGGCAGCGCCTAACTATGGCTACACCTTC.

This clonotype was counted many times. This chain connects TRBV20-1 to TRBJ2-7, with 8 bases lining up with TRBD2. The CDR3 spans 13 residues. CDR1 and CDR2 from the germline V gene are DFQATT and SNEGSKA (reference sequence). CDR3 residues: CGSWVAGSYEQYF. CDR3 DNA sequence: TGCGGCTCCTGGGTAGCGGGATCCTACGAGCAGTACTTC.

This clonotype was observed a few times. The gene calls are TRBV18 and TRBJ1-5; 12 bases agree with TRBD1. Germline-derived CDR1 and CDR2 are KGHSH and LQKENI. J was trimmed by 1 base and V by 6 bases; bases with no gene match: 7. The CDR3 has 17 residues. In nucleotides, the CDR3 is TGTGCCAGCTCCCGGGACAGGGGGCGGAGAAGCAATCAGCCCCAGCATTTT. As protein: CASSRDRGRRSNQPQHF. Combining the CDR3 with reference TRBV18 and TRBJ1-5 gives the whole variable domain NAGVMQNPRHLVRRRGQEARLRCSPMKGHSHVYWYRQLPEEGLKFMVYLQKENIIDESGMPKERFSAEFPKEGPSILRIQQVVRGDSAAYFCASSRDRGRRSNQPQHFGDGTRLSIL.

This clonotype was detected many times. The chain recombines TRBV4-3 with TRBJ1-5, with 8 bases that match TRBD1. The ends lost 0 bases at V and 4 bases at J; junction bases unmatched: 8. The CDR3 has 17 residues. Germline CDR1 and CDR2: LGHNA and YSLEER. The CDR3 bases are TGCGCCAGCAGCCAAGACTTAGGACAGGGCGGTAATCAGCCCCAGCATTTT. It translates to CASSQDLGQGGNQPQHF.

The V and J genes are TRBV6-5 and TRBJ2-4; D might be TRBD1 (6 bases). Germline V gene lookup returns CDR1 MNHEY and CDR2 SVGAGI. V shed 1 base and J shed 2 bases, with 15 bases lying between them. The CDR3 runs 17 residues. DNA for the CDR3: TGTGCCAGCAGTTACTTAGGACAGCATCTAACCAAAAACATTCAGTACTTC. Translated: CASSYLGQHLTKNIQYF.

V usage is TRBV11-3 and J usage is TRBJ2-1; D possibly corresponds to TRBD2 (7 bases). V lost 0 bases and J lost 1, with 10 bases in between. CDR1 is SGHNT and CDR2 is YENEEA in the germline V gene. This CDR3 is 16 amino acids long. CDR3 DNA sequence: TGTGCCAGCAGCTTAGACAGCGGGACATCCTACAATGAGCAGTTCTTC. The encoded protein is CASSLDSGTSYNEQFF.

The chain carries TRBV4-1 and TRBJ1-6; tentatively, D is TRBD1 (6 bases). Trimming took 4 bases from V and 9 from J, leaving 19 bases between them. The CDR3 consists of 16 residues. Germline-derived CDR1 and CDR2 are MGHRA and YSYEKL. Here the CDR3 reads CASSPREGEWSSPLHF. DNA for the CDR3: TGCGCCAGCAGCCCCCGGGAGGGGGAATGGAGTTCACCCCTCCACTTT.

The sample holds many counts of this clonotype. The V and J genes are TRBV12-3 or TRBV12-4 and TRBJ1-6; no definite D call. CDR3 size: 17 residues. Trimming left V 4 bases short and J 6 bases short, with 19 bases between. Here the CDR3 reads CASSSSGLTSLNSPLHF. CDR3 DNA: TGTGCCAGCAGTTCGTCCGGGTTAACCTCACTTAATTCACCCCTCCACTTT.

The genes are TRBV12-3 or TRBV12-4 and TRBJ2-3; D not certain. V was pared by 8 bases and J by 4 bases, with 13 bases between. The CDR3 sequence is 13 residues long. The CDR3 is CASSVFRADTQYF. The CDR3, as DNA: TGTGCCAGCTCCGTCTTCCGGGCAGATACGCAGTATTTT.

The J gene is TRBJ2-7, the V gene TRBV2; D unclear. In germline, CDR1 is SNHLY, CDR2 FYNNEI. Trimming cost V 7 bases and J 0 bases, with 13 bases left between them. This CDR3 has 14 residues. CDR3 sequence reads: CASNDRPSSYEQYF. The CDR3 DNA reads TGTGCCAGCAACGACCGCCCCAGCTCCTACGAGCAGTACTTC. Together with reference TRBV2 and TRBJ2-7, the CDR3 gives the full variable domain: EPEVTQTPSHQVTQMGQEVILRCVPISNHLYFYWYRQILGQKVEFLVSFYNNEISEKSEIFDDQFSVERPDGSNFTLKIRSTKLEDSAMYFCASNDRPSSYEQYFGPGTRLTVT.

The sample holds a few counts of this clonotype. V and J are TRBV27 and TRBJ2-2, with D perhaps being TRBD1 or TRBD2 (6 bases each). CDR1 and CDR2 from the germline V gene are MNHEY and SMNVEV (reference sequence). The CDR3 spans 16 residues. V lost 10 bases and J 4 bases, leaving 22 bases between the germline ends. CDR3 bases: TGTGCCACCAGCCCATGGGCAGGGGAGGTCACCGGGGAGCTGTTTTTT. It is translated as CATSPWAGEVTGELFF.

In this sample, this clonotype turned up a few times. The gene calls are TRBV21-1 and TRBJ2-5; the D call in the table, TRBD1, was not verified against the DNA. TRBV21-1 is a listed pseudogene. This CDR3 spans 15 amino acids. The CDR3 loop is CASSIPWGMGETQYF. DNA for the CDR3: TGTGCCAGCAGCATCCCTTGGGGGATGGGGGAGACCCAGTACTTC.

A few counts support this clonotype. The rearrangement joins TRBV25-1 to TRBJ1-6; D is undetermined. Trimming took 8 bases from V and 3 from J, leaving 5 bases between them. This CDR3 region has 12 residues. Germline-derived CDR1 and CDR2 are MGHDK and SYGVNS. The CDR3 protein is CASSYYNSPLHF. CDR3 in DNA: TGTGCCAGCTCTTACTATAATTCACCCCTCCACTTT.